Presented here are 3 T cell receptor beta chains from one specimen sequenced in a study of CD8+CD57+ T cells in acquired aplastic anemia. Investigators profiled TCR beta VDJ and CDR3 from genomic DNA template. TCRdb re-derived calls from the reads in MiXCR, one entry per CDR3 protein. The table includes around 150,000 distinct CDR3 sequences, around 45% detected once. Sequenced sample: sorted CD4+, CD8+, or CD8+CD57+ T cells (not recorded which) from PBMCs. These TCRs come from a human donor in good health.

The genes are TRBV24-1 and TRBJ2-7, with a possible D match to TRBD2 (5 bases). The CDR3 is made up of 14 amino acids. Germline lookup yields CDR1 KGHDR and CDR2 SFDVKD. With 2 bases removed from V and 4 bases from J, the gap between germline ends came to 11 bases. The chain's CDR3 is CATSDSFGNYEQYF. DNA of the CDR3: TGTGCCACCAGTGATTCATTCGGGAATTACGAGCAGTACTTC.

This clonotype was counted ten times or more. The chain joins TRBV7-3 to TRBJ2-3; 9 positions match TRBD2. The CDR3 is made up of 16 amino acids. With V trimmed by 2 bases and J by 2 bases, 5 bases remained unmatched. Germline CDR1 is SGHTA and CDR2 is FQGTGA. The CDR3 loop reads CASSLVSGRSTDTQYF. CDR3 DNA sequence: TGTGCCAGCAGCTTAGTTAGCGGGAGATCCACAGATACGCAGTATTTT. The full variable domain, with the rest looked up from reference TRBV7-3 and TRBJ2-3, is GAGVSQTPSNKVTEKGKYVELRCDPISGHTALYWYRQSLGQGPEFLIYFQGTGAADDSGLPNDRFFAVRPEGSVSTLKIQRTERGDSAVYLCASSLVSGRSTDTQYFGPGTRLTVL.

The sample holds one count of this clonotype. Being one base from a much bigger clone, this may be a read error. In DNA form, the CDR3 reads TGTGCCAGCAGCTCAGGGGGGGCTAGCACAAATACGCAGTATTTT. Residues: CASSSGGASTNTQYF. This chain connects TRBV5-5 to TRBJ2-3; D may be TRBD1 or TRBD2 (7 bases each). Per germline, CDR1 SGHKS and CDR2 YYEKEE (reference sequence). CDR3 length: 15 residues.